This is a list of T cell receptor beta chains from one sample in a study of cytomegalovirus exposure and HLA in healthy donors. Only in-frame clones appear in the TCRdb table, and some are missing; sequencing was by immunoSEQ multiplex PCR. The data contain under 200,000 clones, about 70% of them singletons. The sample was PBMCs. These TCRs come from a woman in her twenties or thirties in good health and CMV-seronegative. Each CDR3 is given with its conserved first and last residue. A D gene is named only where the DNA matches it firmly. Clone size is stated in some rows and not others, as once, few, many or a class when expanded.

>TRBV6-4|TRBD1|16|NA|TRBJ1-2
TGTGCCAGCAGCCTGAGGGGATTAGGGGGCAGTGGTGGCTACACCTTC
CASSLRGLGGSGGYTF
>TRBV7-2|TRBD2|16|NA|TRBJ2-3
TGTGCCAGCAGCTTAGAGGCGGGAGGGAGCACAGATACGCAGTATTTT
CASSLEAGGSTDTQYF
>TRBV9|NA|13|NA|TRBJ2-7
TGTGCCAGCAGCGTAGCCCCTACTTCTGAGCAGTACTTC
CASSVAPTSEQYF
>TRBV5-4|TRBD1|15|NA|TRBJ1-2
TGTGCCAGCAGCTTGTTATCGGCAGGGGGAGTAGGCTACACCTTC
CASSLLSAGGVGYTF
>TRBV11-3|TRBD2|16|NA|TRBJ2-1
TGTGCCAGCAGCTTAGTCGGGACTAGCGGTAACAATGAGCAGTTCTTC
CASSLVGTSGNNEQFF
>TRBV27|TRBD2|13|NA|TRBJ2-1
TGTGCCAGCAGCACTAGACTAGCGCAAGAGCAGTTCTTC
CASSTRLAQEQFF
>TRBV11-2|NA|14|NA|TRBJ1-5
TGTGCCAGCAGCTTAGTAGGAGGGAATCAGCCCCAGCATTTT
CASSLVGGNQPQHF
>TRBV4-1|NA|15|NA|TRBJ2-5
TGCGCCAGCAGCCAAGATTGGACAGACCAGGAGACCCAGTACTTC
CASSQDWTDQETQYF
>TRBV5-1|TRBD1|14|NA|TRBJ1-1
TGCGCCAGCAGCTTGTGGGACAGGGACGGTGAAGCTTTCTTT
CASSLWDRDGEAFF
>TRBV15|NA|16|many|TRBJ2-6
TGTGCCACCAGCAGAGATCCCTCCTCTGGGGCCAACGTCCTGACTTTC
CATSRDPSSGANVLTF
>TRBV28|NA|14|NA|TRBJ1-5
TGTGCCAGCGGGGGCCAGACTCTCAATCAGCCCCAGCATTTT
CASGGQTLNQPQHF
>TRBV9|TRBD2|18|NA|TRBJ2-1
TGTGCCAGCAGCGTAGGGGGCCGACTAGCGGGAGTTTATAATGAGCAGTTCTTC
CASSVGGRLAGVYNEQFF
>TRBV7-6|NA|15|NA|TRBJ2-7
TGTGCCAGCAGCTTAGAACTGTCGAGCTCCTACGAGCAGTACTTC
CASSLELSSSYEQYF
>TRBV14|NA|15|once|TRBJ1-1
TGTGCCAGCAGCTCTCTGGGGGGGAGGGCCCGTGAAGCTTTCTTT
CASSSLGGRAREAFF
>TRBV4-2|NA|17|NA|TRBJ1-6
TGTGCCAGCAGCCAAGAACGGCAGGCCGCCCGTAATTCACCCCTCCACTTT
CASSQERQAARNSPLHF
>TRBV7-2|NA|14|NA|TRBJ2-5
TGTGCCAGCAGCACGGGGACTCGGGGGGAGACCCAGTACTTC
CASSTGTRGETQYF
>TRBV5-8|TRBD2|18|NA|TRBJ2-1
TGTGCCAGCAGCATAGCATATAGCGGGGGGGCCGGGTTGGATGAGCAGTTCTTC
CASSIAYSGGAGLDEQFF
>TRBV2|TRBD1|16|NA|TRBJ1-1
TGTGCCAGCCCCGGGGGGGACAGGGCATGGAACACTGAAGCTTTCTTT
CASPGGDRAWNTEAFF
>TRBV7-7|NA|14|NA|TRBJ2-5
TGTGCCAGCAGCTCGGGGGTCAACCAAGAGACCCAGTACTTC
CASSSGVNQETQYF
>TRBV7-9|NA|13|few|TRBJ2-5
TGTGCCAGCAGCTTATTAGGGGGAGAGACCCAGTACTTC
CASSLLGGETQYF
>TRBV19|TRBD1|17|few|TRBJ1-5
TGTGCCAGTAGTATTTCACAGGGGGACCCCGTGAGTCAGCCCCAGCATTTT
CASSISQGDPVSQPQHF
>TRBV7-9|NA|13|NA|TRBJ1-2
TGTGCCAGCAGCCCAGGGATTGGTTATGGCTACACCTTC
CASSPGIGYGYTF
>TRBV19|NA|14|NA|TRBJ1-1
TGTGCCAGTAGCATGAAGGGGTCGAGGACTGAAGCTTTCTTT
CASSMKGSRTEAFF
>TRBV7-2|NA|14|NA|TRBJ1-2
TGTGCCAGCAGCTCTAGCCGGGGGTTGGATGGCTACACCTTC
CASSSSRGLDGYTF
>TRBV7-9|TRBD1|18|NA|TRBJ1-2
TGTTCCAGCAGCCTCCATATCCGACAGGGCGGACGGAACTATGGCTACACCTTC
CSSSLHIRQGGRNYGYTF
>TRBV15|TRBD2|16|NA|TRBJ2-7
TGTGCCACCAGGGAGGGACTAGCGGGAGGGCCCTCCGAGCAGTACTTC
CATREGLAGGPSEQYF
>TRBV7-2|TRBD2|17|NA|TRBJ2-3
TGTGCCAGCAGCTTAGAGTTACTAGCGGGGACCACAGATACGCAGTATTTT
CASSLELLAGTTDTQYF
>TRBV27|NA|14|NA|TRBJ2-7
TGTGCCAGCAGTTTCGGAGGGAAAACCTACGAGCAGTACTTC
CASSFGGKTYEQYF
>TRBV18|TRBD1|13|NA|TRBJ1-2
TGTGCCAGCTCACCCGGGACAGGAACCAAGGACACCTTC
CASSPGTGTKDTF
>TRBV19|NA|15|NA|TRBJ2-2
TGTGCCAGTAGGCCCCAGGCTGGGAGCACCGGGGAGCTGTTTTTT
CASRPQAGSTGELFF
>TRBV23-1|NA|10|NA|TRBJ2-7
TGCGCCCGTTATATTTACGAGCAGTACTTC
CARYIYEQYF
>TRBV7-3|TRBD1|16|NA|TRBJ2-7
TGTGCCAGCAGCCTTATTCCGGGACAGGGAGCCTACGAGCAGTACTTC
CASSLIPGQGAYEQYF
>TRBV6-5|NA|13|once|TRBJ2-5
TGTGCCAGCAGTTGGGGCGGACAAGAGACCCAGTACTTC
CASSWGGQETQYF
>TRBV30|NA|12|few|TRBJ1-2
TGTGCCTGGAGTGGACAGTCCTATGGCTACACCTTC
CAWSGQSYGYTF
>TRBV11-2|TRBD2|14|once|TRBJ2-7
TGTGCCAGCAGCGCGACTAGCGGGGCCTACGAGCAGTACTTC
CASSATSGAYEQYF
>TRBV10-2|TRBD2|14|NA|TRBJ2-7
TGCGCCAGCAGTGAATCCAGCGGGGAATACGAGCAGTACTTC
CASSESSGEYEQYF
>TRBV29-1|TRBD1|14|NA|TRBJ2-1
TGCAGCGTTGAGGCACAGGGGAAGCACAATGAGCAGTTCTTC
CSVEAQGKHNEQFF
>TRBV5-6|NA|13|NA|TRBJ1-6
TGTGCCAGCAGCTTATACGGGAATTCACCCCTCCACTTT
CASSLYGNSPLHF
>TRBV11-2|NA|15|NA|TRBJ2-2
TGTGCCAGCAGCTTACGGAGGGTTTACACCGGGGAGCTGTTTTTT
CASSLRRVYTGELFF
>TRBV5-4|NA|15|NA|TRBJ1-4
TGTGCCAGCAGCTTGGGGCATCAAATCAACGAAAAACTGTTTTTT
CASSLGHQINEKLFF
>TRBV7-3|TRBD2|18|NA|TRBJ2-7
TGTGCCAGCAGCTTACGTTCTAGTAGCGGGAGTAGATCCTACGAGCAGTACTTC
CASSLRSSSGSRSYEQYF
>TRBV9|NA|13|NA|TRBJ2-2
TGTGCCAGCAGCCCCACCCTGCGCGGGGAGCTGTTTTTT
CASSPTLRGELFF
>TRBV6-1|NA|15|NA|TRBJ1-1
TGTGCCAGCAACCGGGCCGCCGGAGGTCACACTGAAGCTTTCTTT
CASNRAAGGHTEAFF
>TRBV5-8|NA|16|NA|TRBJ2-1
TGTGCCAGCAGCTTGGGGCAGGGGATATCCTACAATGAGCAGTTCTTC
CASSLGQGISYNEQFF
>TRBV5-1|NA|14|many|TRBJ1-4
TGCGCCAGCAGCTTAGGAGGAGGGGATGAAAAACTGTTTTTT
CASSLGGGDEKLFF
>TRBV7-2|NA|15|NA|TRBJ2-5
TGTGCCAGCAGCCAATTGCGAGGTCCCCAAGAGACCCAGTACTTC
CASSQLRGPQETQYF
>TRBV11-3|NA|14|NA|TRBJ2-7
TGTGCCAGCAGCCCCTCAGGCCAGGGCTACGAGCAGTACTTC
CASSPSGQGYEQYF
>TRBV7-3|TRBD2|14|many|TRBJ2-1
TGTGCCAGCAGCTTAGGAGGGAGGGCGGGTGAGCAGTTCTTC
CASSLGGRAGEQFF
>TRBV5-1|TRBD1|15|few|TRBJ2-2
TGCGCCAGCAGCTTAGACAGGGGGGACACCGGGGAGCTGTTTTTT
CASSLDRGDTGELFF
>TRBV27|TRBD1|14|NA|TRBJ2-7
TGTGCCAGCAGTTCAGACAGGGGTCTAAGCGAGCAGTACTTC
CASSSDRGLSEQYF
>TRBV6-5|NA|15|NA|TRBJ1-4
TGTGCCAGCTGGATGAAGAGGGATAGGAATGAAAAACTGTTTTTT
CASWMKRDRNEKLFF
>TRBV9|NA|18|NA|TRBJ2-3
TGTGCCAGCAGCGTAGGGGGGCAGGGTATAGGGTTAACAGATACGCAGTATTTT
CASSVGGQGIGLTDTQYF
>TRBV11-2|NA|12|once|TRBJ2-7
TGTGCCAGCAGCTCGTCCCTACACGAGCAGTACTTC
CASSSSLHEQYF
>TRBV2|NA|15|NA|TRBJ1-5
TGTGCCAGCAGTTACCAGGCGACTAACAATCAGCCCCAGCATTTT
CASSYQATNNQPQHF
>TRBV4-1|NA|15|NA|TRBJ2-4
TGCGCCAGCAGCCAAGTGGCAACGGCCAAAAACATTCAGTACTTC
CASSQVATAKNIQYF
>TRBV7-9|NA|15|NA|TRBJ2-5
TGTGCCAGCAGCCTCCTAAGGGGGTACCAAGAGACCCAATACTTC
CASSLLRGYQETQYF
>TRBV27|NA|14|NA|TRBJ2-5
TGTGCCAGCGCGCCAGGGGTTCGAACGTGGACCCAGTACTTC
CASAPGVRTWTQYF
>TRBV11-2|TRBD2|14|NA|TRBJ2-7
TGTGCCAGCAGCCTCGGGACTAGCGGCTACGAGCAGTACTTC
CASSLGTSGYEQYF